This TCR beta chain was captured in a study of CD8 T cells in ankylosing spondylitis. Findings and caveats of the study: Ankylosing spondylitis blood seemed to carry a telltale TCR beta motif made of several highly homologous variants. Disease-linked clones bore a CD8+ phenotype and were relatively rare in peripheral blood.

This CDR3 comprises 14 residues. Germline V CDR1 and CDR2: SGHTA, FQGNSA. Trimming stripped 5 bases from V and 3 bases from J, with 13 bases between. By quantitative 5'-RACE with molecular barcodes, the TCR beta libraries were made. TCRdb reanalysed the 5' RACE reads using MiXCR and keeps one entry per CDR3 protein. The repertoire consists of around 130,000 distinct CDR3 sequences, with about 6.5% occurring once and the leading ten covering over 9%. At least ten counts were recorded for this clonotype. Its antigen is as yet unknown. The chain couples TRBV7-2 to TRBJ1-2, with a weak D call TRBD1 (5 bases). Source material: blood, either unsorted or a sorted T cell fraction (not recorded which). The receptor was isolated from a male donor with ankylosing spondylitis or in good health (not recorded which). In DNA form, the CDR3 reads TGTGCCAGCAGCCCTGTCAGGGCCGACTATGGCTACACCTTC. This sequence encodes CASSPVRADYGYTF. The whole variable domain, remainder taken from reference TRBV7-2 and TRBJ1-2, is GAGVSQSPSNKVTEKGKDVELRCDPISGHTALYWYRQSLGQGLEFLIYFQGNSAPDKSGLPSDRFSAERTGGSVSTLTIQRTQQEDSAVYLCASSPVRADYGYTFGSGTRLTVV.